Sequencing of this TCR beta chain was carried out in a study of blood T cell repertoires in COVID-19. The J segment lost 6 bases and the V segment lost 2 bases, leaving 7 bases of the junction unmatched. The CDR3 has 15 residues. Per the germline V gene, CDR1 is SQVTM and CDR2 is ANQGSEA. Authors' analysis steps: From reference gene primer amplification, estimates of nucleated cell counts were derived. Method: immunoSEQ multiplex PCR; TCRdb's copy keeps in-frame clones and lacks some. V and J calls and clone size come straight from that table; D and trimming were deduced from the DNA. Of over 50,000 clones listed, over 75% were seen once; the top ten hold around 9.6%.

This chain joins TRBV29-1 and TRBJ2-2, with 9 positions matching TRBD1. The clonotype comes from a human donor in a cohort sampled during active COVID-19. Material: peripheral blood. CDR3 bases: TGCAGCGTTGAAACGGACAGGGGACTGCCCGGGGAGCTGTTTTTT. Translated, it gives CSVETDRGLPGELFF.